This TCR beta chain was identified in a study of blood T cells in healthy people across ages. The CDR3 is 13 amino acids. The V gene's germline CDR1 is MNHNY and CDR2 SVGAGI (reference sequence). Deletions cut 8 bases from V and 4 bases from J, with 9 bases between. Alongside a J-beta primer mix, a sample-barcoded 5' primer served in a second PCR lasting roughly 6 to 12 cycles. TCRdb used MiXCR to reprocess the 5' RACE reads, holding one entry per CDR3 protein. In the table there are around 520,000 distinct CDR3 sequences, roughly a quarter of which are singletons. The people who gave samples were healthy Caucasians from Russia, aged roughly 6 to 90. Whole-study findings and limits: Shifts in expanded clonotypes may have been confounded by donor CMV status, which was unknown. Any conclusive comparison of naive versus antigen-experienced cells was prevented by using unsorted PBMCs.

The count of this clonotype is one. What it binds is unknown. The same data also contributed to another study, on T cells of mothers and their children. That paper notes: A few healthy Caucasian mothers and their six children donated.

V gene TRBV6-6 combines with J gene TRBJ1-6; D is possibly TRBD1 (6 bases). The TCR was taken from a boy aged 2-15 years in good health. The sample consisted of blood. The CDR3 reads CASDRTYNSPLHF. The CDR3, as DNA: TGTGCCAGCGACAGGACGTATAATTCACCCCTCCACTTT.